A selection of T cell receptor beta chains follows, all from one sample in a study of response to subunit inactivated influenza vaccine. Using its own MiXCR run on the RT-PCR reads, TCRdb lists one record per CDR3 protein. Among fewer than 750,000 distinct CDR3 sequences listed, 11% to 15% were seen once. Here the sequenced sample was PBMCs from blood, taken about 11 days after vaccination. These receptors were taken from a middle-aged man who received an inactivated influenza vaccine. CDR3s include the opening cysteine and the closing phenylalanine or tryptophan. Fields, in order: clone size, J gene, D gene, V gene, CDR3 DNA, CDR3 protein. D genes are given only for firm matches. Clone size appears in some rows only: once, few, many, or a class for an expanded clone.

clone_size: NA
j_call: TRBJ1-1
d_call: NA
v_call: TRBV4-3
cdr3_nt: TGCGCCAGCAGCCAAGATTATTGGGGTAGGGACACTGAAGCTTTCTTT
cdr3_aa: CASSQDYWGRDTEAFF

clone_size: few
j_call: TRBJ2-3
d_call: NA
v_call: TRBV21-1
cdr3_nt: TGTGCCAGCGGTCCTAGCGGGATCACAGATACGCAGTATTTT
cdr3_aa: CASGPSGITDTQYF

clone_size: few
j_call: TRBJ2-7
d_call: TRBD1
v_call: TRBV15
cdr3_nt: TGTGCCACCAGCAGACAGACAGGGGATAACAAGCAGTACTTC
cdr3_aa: CATSRQTGDNKQYF

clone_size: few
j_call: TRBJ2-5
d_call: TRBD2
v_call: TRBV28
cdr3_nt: TGTGCCAGCAGTTCACGATACAGCGGGAGGGCCCGAGAGACCCAGTACTTC
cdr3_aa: CASSSRYSGRARETQYF

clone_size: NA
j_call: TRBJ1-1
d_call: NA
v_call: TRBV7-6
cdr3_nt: TGTGCCAGCAGCTTAGAGGGCTCCGCCGGGAGCACTGAAGCTTTCTTT
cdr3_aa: CASSLEGSAGSTEAFF

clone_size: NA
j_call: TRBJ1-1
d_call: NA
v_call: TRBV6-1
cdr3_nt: TGTGCCAGCGCCCCCGGGCCATACGGCACTGAAGCTTTCTTT
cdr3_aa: CASAPGPYGTEAFF

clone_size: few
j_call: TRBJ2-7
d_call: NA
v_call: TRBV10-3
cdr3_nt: TGTGCCATCAGTGGTTCGGCTAGCGCCCGCTACGAGCAGTACTTC
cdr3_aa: CAISGSASARYEQYF

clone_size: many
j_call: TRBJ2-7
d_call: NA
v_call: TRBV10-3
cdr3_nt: TGTGCCATCAGTGAGTCGAAGGGGTACGAGCAGTACTTC
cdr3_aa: CAISESKGYEQYF

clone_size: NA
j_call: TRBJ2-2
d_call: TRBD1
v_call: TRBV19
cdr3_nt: TGTGCCAGTAGTAAAGCAGGGGGCGCGACCGGGGAGCTGTTTTTT
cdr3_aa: CASSKAGGATGELFF

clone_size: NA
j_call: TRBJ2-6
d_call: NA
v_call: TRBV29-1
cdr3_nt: TGCAGCGTTGGAGGCTTGGGTATCTCTGGGGCCAACGTCCTGACTTTC
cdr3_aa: CSVGGLGISGANVLTF

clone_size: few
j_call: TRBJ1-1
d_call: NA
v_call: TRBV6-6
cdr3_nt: TGTGCCAGCAGAATAGAAGCCACTGAAGCTTTCTTT
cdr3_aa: CASRIEATEAFF

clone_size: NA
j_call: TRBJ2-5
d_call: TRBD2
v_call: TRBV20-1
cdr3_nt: TGCAGTGCTAGCGGACTAGCGGGATTACCCCAAGAGACCCAGTACTTC
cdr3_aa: CSASGLAGLPQETQYF

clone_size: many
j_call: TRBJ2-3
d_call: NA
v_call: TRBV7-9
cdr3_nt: TGTGCCAGCAGCTTGATGGGCTCGGATACGCAGTATTTT
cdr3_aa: CASSLMGSDTQYF

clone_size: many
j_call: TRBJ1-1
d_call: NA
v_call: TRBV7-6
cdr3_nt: TGTGCCAGCAGCGCAAGGGCGGCAGTCCGGAACACTGAAGCTTTCTTT
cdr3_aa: CASSARAAVRNTEAFF

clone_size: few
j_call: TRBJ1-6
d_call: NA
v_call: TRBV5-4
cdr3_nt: TGTGCCAGCAGTTCGGGACGGTCCCTAGGGCCCCTCCACTTT
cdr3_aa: CASSSGRSLGPLHF

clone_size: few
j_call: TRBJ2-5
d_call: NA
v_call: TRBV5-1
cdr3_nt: TGCGCCAGCAGCTTGTTGGGAGCCCCGTCCCAAGAGACCCAGTACTTC
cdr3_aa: CASSLLGAPSQETQYF

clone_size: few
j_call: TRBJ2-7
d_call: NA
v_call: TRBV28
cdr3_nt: TGTGCCAGCGCCTTGACAGGCGACGAATACGAGCAGTACTTC
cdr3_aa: CASALTGDEYEQYF

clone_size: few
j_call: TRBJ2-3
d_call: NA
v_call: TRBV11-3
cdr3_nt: TGTGCCAGCAGCACTTTCGCGGGTGATACGCAGTATTTT
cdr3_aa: CASSTFAGDTQYF

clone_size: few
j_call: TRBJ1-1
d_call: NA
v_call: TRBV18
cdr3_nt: TGTGCCAGCAACCGACAGAGGAACACTGAAGCTTTCTTT
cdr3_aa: CASNRQRNTEAFF

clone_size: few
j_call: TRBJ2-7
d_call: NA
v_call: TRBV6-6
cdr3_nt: TGTGCCAGCAGTTTAGGGGTTTCAGGCGAGCAGTACTTC
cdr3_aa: CASSLGVSGEQYF

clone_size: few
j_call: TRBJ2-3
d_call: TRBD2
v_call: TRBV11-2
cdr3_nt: TGTGCCAGCAGAAAAAGGGGAGCGGGAGCGTTCCCAGATACGCAGTATTTT
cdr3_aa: CASRKRGAGAFPDTQYF

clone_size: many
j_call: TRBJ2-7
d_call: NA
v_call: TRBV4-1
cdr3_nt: TGCGCCAGCAGCCAAGACCCCGGGACAAACTCCTACGAGCAGTACTTC
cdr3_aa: CASSQDPGTNSYEQYF

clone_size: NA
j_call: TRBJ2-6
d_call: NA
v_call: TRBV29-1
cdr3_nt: TGCAGCGTTGGTGAGGGAGCTGGGGCCAACGTCCTGACTTTC
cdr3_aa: CSVGEGAGANVLTF

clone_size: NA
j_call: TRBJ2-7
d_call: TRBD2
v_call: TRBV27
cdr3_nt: TGTGCCAGCAGTTTGACGACTAGCGGGAGACGCGAGCAGTACTTC
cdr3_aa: CASSLTTSGRREQYF

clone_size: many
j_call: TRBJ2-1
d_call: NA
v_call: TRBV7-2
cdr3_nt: TGTGCCAGCAGCCCCCCCCCAGGGAACAATGAGCAGTTCTTC
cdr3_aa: CASSPPPGNNEQFF

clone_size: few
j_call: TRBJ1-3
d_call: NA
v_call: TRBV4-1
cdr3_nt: TGCGCCAGCAGCCAGCTTCCGGGGGCTGGAAACACCATATATTTT
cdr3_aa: CASSQLPGAGNTIYF

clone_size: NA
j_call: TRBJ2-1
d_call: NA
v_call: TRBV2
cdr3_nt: TGTGCCAGCAGTGAAAGGGGTCAGGGGCTGGGGCAGTTCTTC
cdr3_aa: CASSERGQGLGQFF

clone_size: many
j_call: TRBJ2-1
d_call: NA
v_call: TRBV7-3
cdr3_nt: TGTGCCAGCAGCCCATGGGGGCTCAATGAGCAGTTCTTC
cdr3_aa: CASSPWGLNEQFF

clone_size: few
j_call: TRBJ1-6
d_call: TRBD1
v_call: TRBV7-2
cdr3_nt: TGTGCCAGCAGCAATTTGTCGGACAGGGAGAGCCTCCACTTT
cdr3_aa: CASSNLSDRESLHF

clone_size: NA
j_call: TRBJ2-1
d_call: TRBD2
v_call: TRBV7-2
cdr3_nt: TGTGCCAGCAGCTCTCGGCCTAGCGGGAACAATGAGCAGTTCTTC
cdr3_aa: CASSSRPSGNNEQFF

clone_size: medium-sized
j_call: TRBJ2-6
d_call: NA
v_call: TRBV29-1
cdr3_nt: TGCAGCGTTTGGCTTGGCGGCGCGGCCTCTGGGGCCAACGTCCTGACTTTC
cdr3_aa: CSVWLGGAASGANVLTF

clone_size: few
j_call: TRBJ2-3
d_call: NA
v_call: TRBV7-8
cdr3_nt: TGTGCCAGCAGCTTAGGGGGTAGTAGGGCGGTGACTAGCACAGATACGCAGTATTTT
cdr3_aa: CASSLGGSRAVTSTDTQYF

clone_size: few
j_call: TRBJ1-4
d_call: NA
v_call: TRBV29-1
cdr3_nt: TGCAGCGTTTCGGAAGGGAGGTGGGCTAATGAAAAACTGTTTTTT
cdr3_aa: CSVSEGRWANEKLFF

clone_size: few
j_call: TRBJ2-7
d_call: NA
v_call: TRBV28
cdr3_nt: TGTGCCAGCAGGTCCAACTGGAACTCCTACGAGCAGTACTTC
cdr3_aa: CASRSNWNSYEQYF

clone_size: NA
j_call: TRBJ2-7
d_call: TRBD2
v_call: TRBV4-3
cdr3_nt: TGCGCCAGCAGCCAAGAAAAGGGAGGGACTCCCAGCTCCTACGAGCAGTACTTC
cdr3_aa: CASSQEKGGTPSSYEQYF

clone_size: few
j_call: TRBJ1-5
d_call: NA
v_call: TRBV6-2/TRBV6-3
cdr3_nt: TGTGCCAGCAGTTACTCGACCCGGGGCCAGCCCCAGCATTTT
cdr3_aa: CASSYSTRGQPQHF

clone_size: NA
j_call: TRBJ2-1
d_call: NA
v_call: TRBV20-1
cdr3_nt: TGCAGTGCTTTGGACTATTTCTCCTACAATGAGCAGTTCTTC
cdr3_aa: CSALDYFSYNEQFF